One and the same sample provided the 17 T cell receptor beta chains below, sequenced in a study of Ad26.COV2.S vaccination and SARS-CoV-2 variants (dated by TCRdb to the early 2020s). Taken with the paper, the label for time point translates to: individuals recovered from natural SARS-CoV-2 infection. Libraries came from the immunoSEQ multiplex PCR assay. Imported from immuneACCESS, the table was reduced by TCRdb to in-frame sequences with V and J called. These copies leave out some clones; in studies compared against another copy, an unresolved V gene accounts for under half, and the cause of the remainder is not known. In this sample the table shows approximately 400,000 clones, around 90% of which occur a single time. The biggest ten clones account for around 4.2% of the sample. The material was peripheral blood, obtained after recovery from COVID-19. The receptors stem from a human donor who had recovered from COVID-19.

The CDR3 protein is CASSLNPIAGVTDTQYF. CDR3 sequence (DNA): TGTGCCAGCAGCTTAAATCCTATAGCGGGGGTCACAGATACGCAGTATTTT. This chain joins TRBV11-2 and TRBJ2-3, with TRBD2 matching over 9 bases. In germline, CDR1 is SGHAT, CDR2 FQNNGV. V shed 2 bases and J 2 bases; nucleotides not matched to a gene: 8. The CDR3 loop spans 17 amino acids.

In DNA, the CDR3 is TGTGCCAGTAGTATAGCATCTGGACCGGACAGCAATCAGCCCCAGCATTTT. The encoded protein is CASSIASGPDSNQPQHF. This chain joins TRBV19 and TRBJ1-5; D not certain. Trimming removed 1 base at V and 1 base at J, with 14 bases between. CDR1 is LNHDA, CDR2 SQIVND, per germline (reference sequence). CDR3 length: 17 residues.

This chain connects TRBV18 to TRBJ2-1; no clear D. The CDR3 spans 14 residues. Deletions cut 0 bases from V and 9 bases from J, with 12 bases between. The germline V gene encodes CDR1 KGHSH and CDR2 LQKENI. The CDR3 here is CASSPPSLVGEQFF. CDR3 sequence (DNA): TGTGCCAGCTCACCACCGTCCCTAGTTGGTGAGCAGTTCTTC.

This chain joins TRBV12-5 and TRBJ2-2; D perhaps matches TRBD1 (5 bases). V shed 1 base and J shed 0 bases, with 15 bases lying between them. The length of the CDR3 is 18 residues. In germline, CDR1 is LGHNT, CDR2 FRNRAP. CDR3 region: CASGLASGKVANTGELFF. The CDR3 nucleotides read TGTGCTAGTGGTTTGGCGTCAGGGAAAGTCGCGAACACCGGGGAGCTGTTTTTT.

The chain recombines TRBV25-1 with TRBJ1-2, with a weak D call TRBD1 (5 bases). The CDR3 totals 13 residues. Per germline, CDR1 MGHDK and CDR2 SYGVNS. Deletions cut 7 bases from V and 6 bases from J, with 15 bases between. This CDR3 reads CASISGGGDGYTF. In nucleotides, the CDR3 is TGTGCCAGCATCAGCGGGGGAGGAGATGGCTACACCTTC.

The J gene is TRBJ2-2, the V gene TRBV5-4; a possible D gene is TRBD2 (6 bases). The germline V and J ends were trimmed by 4 bases and 5 bases, with 12 bases remaining between them. Germline V lookup: CDR1 SGHNT, CDR2 YYREEE (reference sequence). The CDR3 is 14 residues long. DNA of the CDR3: TGTGCCAGCAGCCCTGGAGGGGCTACCGGGGAGCTGTTTTTT. Residues: CASSPGGATGELFF.

The DNA for the CDR3 is TGTGCCAGCACCGGGACTCTAAGGGACTATGGCTACACCTTC. It translates to CASTGTLRDYGYTF. The genes are TRBV7-9 and TRBJ1-2, with D possibly matching TRBD1 (5 bases). CDR1 and CDR2 from the germline V gene are SEHNR and FQNEAQ (reference sequence). V was clipped by 7 bases and J by 3 bases, with 15 bases between them. The CDR3 spans 14 residues.

The rearrangement uses TRBV7-2 and TRBJ1-5, with D hard to call. The V end was cut by 1 base, the J end by 0 bases, with 7 bases between. CDR3 size: 15 residues. CDR1 SGHTA and CDR2 FQGNSA come from the germline V gene. CDR3 residues: CASSLGLSSNQPQHF. In nucleotides, the CDR3 is TGTGCCAGCAGCTTAGGATTGAGTAGCAATCAGCCCCAGCATTTT. Using reference TRBV7-2 and TRBJ1-5 for the parts outside the CDR3, the full variable domain is GAGVSQSPSNKVTEKGKDVELRCDPISGHTALYWYRQSLGQGLEFLIYFQGNSAPDKSGLPSDRFSAERTGGSVSTLTIQRTQQEDSAVYLCASSLGLSSNQPQHFGDGTRLSIL.

The chain recombines TRBV3-1 (or the pseudogene TRBV3-2) with TRBJ1-6, with 10 bases matching TRBD1. V trimming: 4 bases; J trimming: 7 bases; junction bases outside the gene matches: 7. This CDR3 contains 16 residues. The germline V gene encodes CDR1 LGHDT and CDR2 YNNKEL (reference sequence). CDR3 in amino acids: CASSPPDRGVNSPLHF. CDR3 bases: TGTGCCAGCAGCCCCCCGGACAGGGGGGTAAATTCACCCCTCCACTTT.

This clone was picked up one time. V usage is TRBV5-1 and J usage is TRBJ1-1, with 9 bases that match TRBD1. CDR1 and CDR2 from the germline V gene are SGHRS and YFSETQ. Trimming at V came to 4 bases and at J to 0 bases, leaving 1 base not matched to a gene. CDR3 length: 14 residues. In nucleotides, the CDR3 is TGCGCCAGCAGCGGGACAGGGTTGAACACTGAAGCTTTCTTT. Translating gives CASSGTGLNTEAFF.

This chain links TRBV19 with TRBJ2-2; the D gene is possibly TRBD2 (6 bases). The length of the CDR3 is 14 residues. V lost 7 bases and J 1 base, leaving 10 bases between the germline ends. Germline lookup yields CDR1 LNHDA and CDR2 SQIVND (reference sequence). The CDR3 spells CASKQGGNTGELFF. As DNA, the CDR3 is TGTGCCAGTAAGCAGGGAGGGAACACCGGGGAGCTGTTTTTT. Based on the CDR3 plus reference TRBV19 and TRBJ2-2, the full variable domain is DGGITQSPKYLFRKEGQNVTLSCEQNLNHDAMYWYRQDPGQGLRLIYYSQIVNDFQKGDIAEGYSVSREKKESFPLTVTSAQKNPTAFYLCASKQGGNTGELFFGEGSRLTVL.

The rearrangement links TRBV29-1 to TRBJ2-2, with D perhaps TRBD1 (6 bases). The length of the CDR3 is 14 residues. CDR1 and CDR2 (germline): SQVTM, ANQGSEA. V lost 7 bases and J lost 1, with 13 bases in between. The CDR3, as DNA: TGCAGCGCCCACCGGGACAAGAACACCGGGGAGCTGTTTTTT. This gives the protein CSAHRDKNTGELFF.

This sequence joins TRBV14 and TRBJ1-3; no firm D call. The V end was cut by 0 bases, the J end by 1 base, with 4 bases between. Germline-derived CDR1 and CDR2 are SGHDN and FVKESK. The CDR3 totals 14 residues. CDR3 amino acids: CASSQEMSGNTIYF. The CDR3 DNA follows: TGTGCCAGCAGCCAAGAGATGTCTGGAAACACCATATATTTT.

The CDR3 region has the DNA TGCGCCAGCAGCTTGGTATCCAGGGCCTACGAGCAGTACTTC. As protein: CASSLVSRAYEQYF. The rearrangement joins TRBV5-1 to TRBJ2-7; D may be TRBD1 (5 bases). Germline V gene lookup returns CDR1 SGHRS and CDR2 YFSETQ. V shed 0 bases and J shed 2 bases, with 9 bases lying between them. The CDR3 runs 14 residues.

The chain links TRBV12-3 or TRBV12-4 to TRBJ2-2, with D perhaps TRBD1 (6 bases). Trimming shortened V by 4 bases and J by 6 bases, and 9 bases separated the two germline ends. The CDR3 contains 13 residues. The DNA for the CDR3 is TGTGCCAGCAGTTCAACAGGGTCCGGGGAGCTGTTTTTT. Protein product: CASSSTGSGELFF.

The V gene is TRBV7-9, the J gene TRBJ2-2; a possible D gene is TRBD1 (6 bases). V lost 5 bases and J 6 bases, leaving 16 bases between the germline ends. The CDR3 sequence is 15 residues long. Germline values: CDR1 SEHNR, CDR2 FQNEAQ (reference sequence). This chain's CDR3 is CASSGPGTLPGELFF. CDR3 DNA sequence: TGTGCCAGCAGCGGACCCGGGACACTTCCCGGGGAGCTGTTTTTT.

V usage is TRBV5-4 and J usage is TRBJ2-5; D perhaps matches TRBD1 (5 bases). In germline, CDR1 is SGHNT, CDR2 YYREEE (reference sequence). This CDR3 is 13 amino acids long. With 3 bases removed from V and 1 base from J, the gap between germline ends came to 7 bases. CDR3 nucleotide sequence: TGTGCCAGCAGCTACGACAGCCAAGAGACCCAGTACTTC. Encoded protein: CASSYDSQETQYF.